Shown below are 18 T cell receptor beta chains from a single sample sequenced in a study of T cell clonality in common variable immunodeficiency. Clones were sequenced by immunoSEQ multiplex PCR, and TCRdb holds only the in-frame ones, with some missing. Recorded here are 25,000 to 30,000 clones, none singletons. Findings of the study overall: In common variable immunodeficiency, TCR beta chains reportedly carried fewer deletions and N-nucleotide insertions.

Their target antigens are unknown. The sequencing sample was made of peripheral blood mononuclear cells. Receptors were obtained from a human donor with common variable immunodeficiency.

A word on this clone: The observed sequence ends 3 residues before the CDR3 terminus, with the missing tail filled in from the germline J gene. This rearrangement joins TRBV10-3 to TRBJ2-5, with D perhaps matching TRBD1 (7 bases). The germline gives CDR1 ENHRY, CDR2 SYGVKD. This CDR3 contains 19 residues. With 5 bases removed from V and 5 bases from J, the gap between germline ends came to 30 bases. The sequenced part of the CDR3 DNA is TGTGCCATCAGTAACCCAGAGGGGAGGACAGGCACCCTCCCGGAGACC. Translation: CAISNPEGRTGTLPET. The complete CDR3 sequence is CAISNPEGRTGTLPETQYF.

This clone was seen repeatedly, ten times or more. The CDR3 goes on 3 residues after the read ends, and that part is filled in from the germline J gene. This chain uses TRBV27 with TRBJ2-1; D not certain. The V gene's germline CDR1 is MNHEY and CDR2 SMNVEV (reference sequence). This CDR3 contains 11 residues. Between the trimmed V and J ends, which lost 5 bases and 9 bases, there was a span of 8 bases. Partial CDR3 DNA: TGTGCCAGCAGTGACCCAGGTGAG. This gives the protein CASSDPGE. The whole CDR3 protein is CASSDPGEQFF.

This clone was detected a few times. Read sequence stops 3 residues before the CDR3 end, and the germline J gene provides the missing end. V usage is TRBV2 and J usage is TRBJ1-2, with D unclear. Germline assignment: CDR1 SNHLY and CDR2 FYNNEI. The CDR3 extends over 11 amino acids. The germline V and J ends were trimmed by 0 bases and 7 bases, with 3 bases remaining between them. The CDR3 protein is CASSEASGYTF. CDR3 DNA, as far as it was read: TGTGCCAGCAGTGAAGCCTCTGGC.

The sample holds many counts of this clone. The CDR3 is cut off 3 residues early in the read; its end comes from the germline J gene. This chain joins TRBV2 and TRBJ1-5, with 7 bases matching TRBD1. The CDR3 length is 17 residues. V was pared by 6 bases and J by 0 bases, with 11 bases of the junction left unmatched. Germline CDR1 SNHLY, CDR2 FYNNEI. Here the CDR3 reads CASSPPGTDYSNQPQHF. CDR3 bases read: TGTGCCAGCAGCCCACCTGGGACAGATTATAGCAATCAGCCC.

This clone was counted between two and nine times. The missing CDR3 end, 3 residues past where the read stops, is filled in from the germline J gene. The V call is TRBV11-2, the J call TRBJ1-1, with D perhaps TRBD1 (6 bases). The CDR3 runs 15 residues. Trimming shortened V by 2 bases and J by 1 base, and 11 bases separated the two germline ends. CDR1 and CDR2 from the germline V gene are SGHAT and FQNNGV. The CDR3 is CASSLSVGANTEAFF. The sequenced part of the CDR3 DNA is TGTGCCAGCAGCTTAAGCGTGGGGGCGAACACTGAA.

This clone was detected a few times. The read terminates 3 residues before the CDR3 end, so the remaining end is supplied by the germline J gene. This chain links TRBV11-1 with TRBJ2-1, with D perhaps matching TRBD1 (5 bases). Germline loops: CDR1 SGHAT, CDR2 FQDESV (reference sequence). Between the trimmed V and J ends, which lost 4 bases and 2 bases, there was a span of 9 bases. The CDR3 has 14 amino acids. Partial CDR3 DNA: TGTGCCAGCAGCTATGACAGTGCCTACAATGAG. Translation gives CASSYDSAYNE. The entire CDR3 sequence reads CASSYDSAYNEQFF.

This clone was picked up a small number of times. The DNA read from the CDR3 is TGCAGTGCCACTATTAGAGCCAATGAG. The encoded protein is CSATIRANE. The full CDR3 reads CSATIRANEQFF. This chain uses TRBV20-1 with TRBJ2-1; no clear D gene. The read falls 3 residues short of the CDR3 end, and the missing part is taken from the germline J gene. The germline gives CDR1 DFQATT, CDR2 SNEGSKA (reference sequence). V lost 6 bases to trimming and J lost 6 bases, with 12 bases between them. The CDR3 runs to 12 residues.

A word on this clone: The observed sequence ends 3 residues before the CDR3 terminus, with the missing tail filled in from the germline J gene. The chain joins TRBV7-2 to TRBJ2-1; 7 nucleotides line up with TRBD1. This CDR3 has 14 amino acids. The germline gives CDR1 SGHTA, CDR2 FQGNSA. Losses at the gene ends were 5 bases for V and 9 bases for J; bases not matched to a gene: 10. The CDR3 sequence: CASSRGQVAGEQFF. Partial CDR3 DNA: TGTGCCAGCAGCCGCGGACAGGTAGCCGGTGAG.

The table lists this clone with a few counts. Coverage ceases 3 residues before the CDR3 finishes, and the germline J gene fills in the end. This sequence joins TRBV20-1 and TRBJ1-4, with D perhaps matching TRBD1 (5 bases). Germline CDR1 is DFQATT and CDR2 is SNEGSKA (reference sequence). This CDR3 has 12 amino acids. Trimming pared 0 bases from V and 10 bases from J, leaving 9 bases between. The DNA read from the CDR3 is TGCAGTGCTAGAGAGGGGGGGGGAAAA. This sequence encodes CSAREGGGK. The whole CDR3 protein reads CSAREGGGKLFF.

This clone was detected ten times or more. The covered CDR3 bases are TGTGCCAGCAGCTCGAACGCAGGGGGCACTGAA. Translation: CASSSNAGGTE. The entire CDR3 is CASSSNAGGTEAFF. The chain recombines TRBV7-9 with TRBJ1-1, with 7 positions matching TRBD1. The CDR3 extends 3 residues past the end of the read, so its final part is completed from the germline J gene. This CDR3 is 14 amino acids long. Germline trimming cut 4 bases from V and 4 bases from J; bases unmatched to any gene: 6. The germline V gene has CDR1 SEHNR and CDR2 FQNEAQ (reference sequence).

This clone was detected many times. The read comes to an end 3 residues before the CDR3 does, leaving the germline J gene to fill in the end. J is TRBJ1-2 and V is TRBV2, with 9 positions matching TRBD1. Trimming took 6 bases from V and 4 from J; bases not matched to a gene: 6. This CDR3 contains 14 residues. Germline V CDR1 and CDR2: SNHLY, FYNNEI. CDR3 sequence: CASRKQGAFYGYTF. The CDR3 DNA, read in part, is TGTGCCAGCAGAAAACAGGGGGCTTTCTATGGC.

This clone was recorded many times. Sequencing ends 3 residues short of the CDR3 end; the germline J gene provides the rest. V usage is TRBV29-1 and J usage is TRBJ2-7; TRBD2 matches 8 bases. CDR1 and CDR2 from the germline V gene are SQVTM and ANQGSEA. The CDR3 loop spans 15 amino acids. V shed 0 bases, J shed 3 bases, and the junction held 7 bases outside the gene matches. The covered CDR3 bases are TGCAGCGTTGAAGATCTCAGCGGGAGAGGCTACGAG. It encodes CSVEDLSGRGYE. From start to end, the CDR3 is CSVEDLSGRGYEQYF.

This clone was detected ten times or more. The DNA read from the CDR3 is TGTGCCAGCTCACCCTTTAGCGGGAGGACCTACGAG. Translated: CASSPFSGRTYE. In full, the CDR3 is CASSPFSGRTYEQYF. The chain couples TRBV18 to TRBJ2-7; 10 bases are a match to TRBD2. With the read ending 3 residues before the CDR3 end, the germline J gene is used to fill in that end. Germline trimming cut 3 bases from V and 2 bases from J; bases unmatched to any gene: 4. Germline CDR1 is KGHSH and CDR2 is LQKENI. This CDR3 is built from 15 residues.

This clone was detected many times. The read falls 3 residues short of the CDR3 end, and the missing part is taken from the germline J gene. This chain uses TRBV5-1 with TRBJ1-1; D remains ambiguous. V shed 4 bases and J shed 1 base, with 11 bases lying between them. Germline V lookup: CDR1 SGHRS, CDR2 YFSETQ. This CDR3 has 14 residues. Incomplete CDR3 DNA: TGCGCCAGCAGCCTTTCTCGACAGAACACTGAA. Protein sequence: CASSLSRQNTE. The CDR3 as a whole reads CASSLSRQNTEAFF.

This clone was counted ten times or more. Sequencing ends 3 residues short of the CDR3 end; the germline J gene provides the rest. The gene calls are TRBV19 and TRBJ1-1, with TRBD1 matching 8 bases. Trimming cost V 7 bases and J 6 bases; bases outside gene matches: 13. The germline gives CDR1 LNHDA, CDR2 SQIVND (reference sequence). The CDR3 has 15 residues. CDR3 sequence reads: CASTSGGGRHPEAFF. The part of the CDR3 DNA that was read is TGTGCCAGTACCTCAGGGGGCGGCAGACATCCTGAA.

This clone showed up just a few times. Read coverage stops 3 residues before the CDR3 terminus; the germline J gene supplies the remainder. V gene TRBV7-2 combines with J gene TRBJ2-7, with D perhaps matching TRBD2 (5 bases). Germline V gene lookup returns CDR1 SGHTA and CDR2 FQGNSA. This CDR3 comprises 14 residues. V lost 3 bases to trimming and J lost 3 bases, with 12 bases between them. CDR3 DNA (partial): TGTGCCAGCAGCTTCTTTAGGGCGGGCTACGAG. Residues: CASSFFRAGYE. The CDR3 as a whole reads CASSFFRAGYEQYF.

This clone was counted ten times or more. The part of the CDR3 DNA that was read is TGTGCCAGCAGTGAATCAAGGCAGGGGGCGAAATCACCC. Its protein is CASSESRQGAKSP. The whole CDR3 sequence reads CASSESRQGAKSPLHF. The chain couples TRBV2 to TRBJ1-6; 8 bases fit TRBD1. The read ends 3 residues shy of where the CDR3 ends; the end is completed using the germline J gene. Unmatched junction bases numbered 10, after V lost 2 bases and J lost 10 bases. Germline values: CDR1 SNHLY, CDR2 FYNNEI. The CDR3 extends over 16 amino acids.

This clone has a handful of counts. The read ends 3 residues shy of where the CDR3 ends; the end is completed using the germline J gene. J is TRBJ2-5 and V is TRBV30; 10 bases fit TRBD2. The CDR3 loop spans 17 amino acids. The germline gives CDR1 GTSNPN, CDR2 SVGIG (reference sequence). The V segment lost 4 bases and the J segment 3 bases; nucleotides outside the gene matches: 14. CDR3 DNA (partial): TGTGCCTGGAAGGGAGGAGCGGGAGGGCCCGGGGAAGAGACC. It yields the protein CAWKGGAGGPGEET. The whole CDR3 is CAWKGGAGGPGEETQYF.